Detailed here is one TCR beta chain. The target antigen is unknown. CDR1 is SQVTM, CDR2 ANQGSEA, per germline. V trimming: 5 bases; J trimming: 6 bases; junction bases outside the gene matches: 8. CDR3 size: 13 residues. The record originates from a study of coeliac disease. At the level of the study: Disease groups: newly diagnosed active, refractory type I, gluten-free-diet controlled. Findings and caveats of the study: Only 1 of 6 controls, but about 55% of the 18 coeliac samples, showed published gliadin-specific TRB sequences.

Some clones are missing from TCRdb's copy, which holds only in-frame ones; the method was immunoSEQ multiplex PCR. In the table there are roughly 5,000 clones, roughly 65% of which are singletons. Sequencing used one aliquot of a few hundred thousand cells per fraction. The sample comprised lymphocytes from the gut lamina propria. This chain links TRBV29-1 with TRBJ2-7, with 9 bases aligning to TRBD1. The clonotype originates from a woman aged 40 to 55. This chain's CDR3 is CSVLDRGSVEQYF. DNA of the CDR3: TGCAGCGTTCTAGACAGGGGGTCTGTCGAGCAGTACTTC.